The source of this T cell receptor (beta chain) is a study of blood T cells in healthy people across ages. This clonotype turned up a few times. Sample-barcoded 5' priming and a J-beta primer mix drove a second PCR of roughly 7 to 11 cycles. TCRdb itself ran the 5' RACE reads through MiXCR, one entry per CDR3 protein. The sample lists about 1.8 million distinct CDR3 sequences, approximately 50% occurring once. Per the germline V gene, CDR1 is DFQATT and CDR2 is SNEGSKA (reference sequence). The CDR3 extends over 17 amino acids. Trimming cost V 0 bases and J 3 bases, with 20 bases left between them. Sequencing was done on a sample of blood. This receptor was obtained from a woman in her thirties or forties in good health. This chain uses TRBV20-1 with TRBJ1-1, with D tentatively TRBD1 (5 bases). CDR3 DNA: TGCAGTGCTAGAGATGGGTGGGGGGGAGGTAGGTACACTGAAGCTTTCTTT. Protein product: CSARDGWGGGRYTEAFF.